This TCR beta chain is drawn from a study of early T cells in non-severe SARS-CoV-2 infection. The wider study: The study sequenced bulk RNA from unsorted whole blood, with chains unpaired.

The CDR3 length is 14 residues. V lost 6 bases and J lost 4; bases outside the gene matches: 8. The germline V gene has CDR1 MDHEN and CDR2 SYDVKM. Only a few counts were recorded for this clonotype. TCRdb used MiXCR to reprocess the 5' RACE reads, holding one entry per CDR3 protein. The repertoire holds about 83,000 distinct CDR3 sequences, with 10% to 15% as singletons. Sequenced sample: whole blood. This clonotype was sampled from an adult who was a healthcare worker with PCR-confirmed SARS-CoV-2 infection or an uninfected control (not recorded which). The chain couples TRBV28 to TRBJ1-1, with 7 bases aligning to TRBD1. CDR3 sequence: CASRYRGGGTEAFF. The DNA of the CDR3 is TGTGCCAGCAGATACAGGGGAGGGGGCACTGAAGCTTTCTTT.